This T cell receptor beta chain was retrieved from a study of T cells in Graves' hyperthyroidism and ophthalmopathy. Study-wide findings and caveats: It was a median around 6 months before onset that the model predicted ophthalmopathy. A model of 13 V-J features distinguished ophthalmopathy from stable hyperthyroidism.

Germline V gene data show CDR1 as MDHEN and CDR2 as SYDVKM. This CDR3 has 15 residues. Germline trimming cut 8 bases from V and 4 bases from J; bases unmatched to any gene: 3. The sample holds a few counts of this clonotype. The antigen is undetermined. If no ophthalmopathy progression occurred within 18 months, Graves' hyperthyroidism was stable. Amplification targeted TCR beta CDR3 regions from RNA transcripts. The HTBI primer set was used in a first-round RT-PCR of the TCR CDR3. MiXCR, run by TCRdb on the multiplex PCR reads, gives a single entry per CDR3 protein. The sample lists some 720,000 distinct CDR3 sequences, about 16% occurring once.

The sample consisted of blood. This clonotype was sampled from a man between 18 and 29 years old with Graves' hyperthyroidism. The chain joins TRBV28 to TRBJ2-3, with 16 bases that match TRBD2. The CDR3 bases are TGTGCCAGCGGGACTAGCGGGAGGGCTCCAGATACGCAGTATTTT. It specifies CASGTSGRAPDTQYF.